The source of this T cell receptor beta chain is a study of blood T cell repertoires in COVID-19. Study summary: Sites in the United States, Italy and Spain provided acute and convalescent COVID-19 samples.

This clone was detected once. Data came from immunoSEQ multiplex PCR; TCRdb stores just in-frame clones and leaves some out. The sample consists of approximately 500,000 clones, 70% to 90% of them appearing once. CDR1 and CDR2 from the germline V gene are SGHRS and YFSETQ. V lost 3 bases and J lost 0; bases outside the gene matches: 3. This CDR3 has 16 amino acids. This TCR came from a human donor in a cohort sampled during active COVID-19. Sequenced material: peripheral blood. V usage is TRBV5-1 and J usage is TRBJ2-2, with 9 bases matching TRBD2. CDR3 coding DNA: TGCGCCAGCAGCTGGAGGACTAGCGCGAACACCGGGGAGCTGTTTTTT. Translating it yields CASSWRTSANTGELFF.